The present entry profiles one TCR beta chain with its context. The length of the CDR3 is 15 residues. J was trimmed by 5 bases and V by 5 bases; bases with no gene match: 8. Germline CDR1 is MDHEN and CDR2 is SYDVKM. Measured with immunoSEQ multiplex PCR; TCRdb has only the in-frame clones, and not every one. The sample includes approximately 440,000 clones, less than 95% of them seen just once. Recruits, aged about 18 to 95 years, lived in 20 to 30 US areas. Clinical history as reported by participants underpinned cohort assignment. The recovered donors of Cohort 3 showed two negative PCRs, clearance, or symptom resolution. The data belong to a study of blood T cell repertoires in COVID-19. Study information: COVID-19 samples collected from the United States, Italy and Spain covered acute and convalescent phases.

The specimen sequenced was PBMCs or T cells enriched from blood (not recorded which). The TCR originated in a man aged 18 to 30 who had recovered from COVID-19. This chain connects TRBV28 to TRBJ1-2, with 10 positions matching TRBD1. The CDR3 DNA reads TGTGCCAGCAGTCCCGGAAGGGGACAGGGGTATGGCTACACCTTC. Protein: CASSPGRGQGYGYTF.